This T cell receptor (beta chain) stems from a study of blood T cell repertoires in COVID-19. The CDR3 extends over 13 amino acids. Germline CDR1 and CDR2: SGHTA and FQGTGA. J was trimmed by 0 bases and V by 5 bases; bases with no gene match: 0. This clone was counted only a few times. Authors' data handling: Scientists estimated how many nucleated cells there were by amplifying reference gene primers. Generated by immunoSEQ multiplex PCR, the TCRdb table keeps only in-frame clones and is missing some. D and trimming come from the DNA, and the V and J calls and clone size come from that table. The sample lists roughly 220,000 clones, around 84% occurring once.

The source material was peripheral blood. The V call is TRBV7-3, the J call TRBJ1-1; 7 positions agree with TRBD1. This receptor was obtained from an older woman who had recovered from COVID-19. CDR3 DNA sequence: TGTGCCAGCAGCGACAGGGTGAACACTGAAGCTTTCTTT. Translating it yields CASSDRVNTEAFF.